Following are 14 T cell receptor beta chains from one sample sequenced in a study of shared clonotypes between healthy human individuals. Measured with immunoSEQ multiplex PCR; TCRdb has only the in-frame clones, and not every one. The table lists about 960,000 clones, over 75% of them singletons. Sequenced: memory CD4+ T cells sorted from blood. The subset was: CD45RA-negative fraction. The receptors here all came from a young man in good health.

The chain links TRBV5-4 to TRBJ1-2; 8 bases line up with TRBD1. From germline, CDR1 is SGHNT and CDR2 YYREEE (reference sequence). Trimming removed 3 bases from V and 5 bases from J; junction bases left unmatched: 9. This CDR3 has 15 amino acids. The CDR3: CASSWGGTGPYGYTF. CDR3 bases: TGTGCCAGCAGCTGGGGAGGGACAGGACCTTATGGCTACACCTTC.

The chain combines TRBV6-5 with TRBJ1-6, with 7 bases that match TRBD1. Germline V gives CDR1 MNHEY, CDR2 SVGAGI. The trim removed 6 bases at V and 9 bases at J, leaving 8 bases unmatched. The CDR3 covers 14 residues. Here the CDR3 reads CASSRDRLFSPLHF. The DNA of the CDR3 is TGTGCCAGCAGCCGGGACAGACTCTTTTCACCCCTCCACTTT.

V is TRBV6-6 and J is TRBJ2-7; no firm D call. The CDR3 sequence is 14 residues long. V was cut by 5 bases and J by 0 bases, with 11 bases left in between. CDR1 MNHNY and CDR2 SVGAGI come from the germline V gene (reference sequence). Written as DNA, the CDR3 is TGTGCCAGCAGTGCTGCTAGGACCTCCTACGAGCAGTACTTC. Amino acids: CASSAARTSYEQYF.

V usage is TRBV11-3 and J usage is TRBJ2-1, with a weak D call TRBD1 (6 bases). The CDR3 is 13 amino acids. Looked up from germline, CDR1 is SGHNT and CDR2 is YENEEA. Trimming left V 4 bases short and J 10 bases short, with 14 bases between. CDR3 nucleotides: TGTGCCAGCAGCTCCGGACTCACAGGGGAGCAGTTCTTC. Translation: CASSSGLTGEQFF.

For this clone: An end of the junction differs from the germline gene, which may be a read error. This chain uses TRBV7-7 with TRBJ2-5; 7 positions match TRBD1. There are 12 residues in the CDR3. Germline V lookup: CDR1 SSHAT, CDR2 FNYEAQ (reference sequence). The CDR3, as DNA: TGTGCTAGCAGGAGGACAGGAGAGACCCAGTACTTC. Protein product: CASRRTGETQYF.

V usage is TRBV5-1 and J usage is TRBJ2-7, with TRBD2 matching over 11 bases. The CDR3 runs to 13 residues. The germline gives CDR1 SGHRS, CDR2 YFSETQ. V shed 3 bases, J shed 5 bases, and the junction held 1 base outside the gene matches. CDR3 sequence reads: CASSSGLADEQYF. The CDR3 region has the DNA TGCGCCAGCAGCTCGGGACTAGCGGACGAGCAGTACTTC. The whole variable domain, remainder taken from reference TRBV5-1 and TRBJ2-7, is KAGVTQTPRYLIKTRGQQVTLSCSPISGHRSVSWYQQTPGQGLQFLFEYFSETQRNKGNFPGRFSGRQFSNSRSEMNVSTLELGDSALYLCASSSGLADEQYFGPGTRLTVT.

This chain joins TRBV5-1 and TRBJ2-7, with 7 nucleotides matching TRBD1. V trimming: 1 base; J trimming: 2 bases; junction bases outside the gene matches: 6. This CDR3 comprises 15 residues. Germline CDR1 and CDR2: SGHRS and YFSETQ. In DNA, the CDR3 is TGCGCCAGCAGCTTGAGGGCAGGGGGAACCTACGAGCAGTACTTC. This gives the protein CASSLRAGGTYEQYF. The full variable domain, in which reference TRBV5-1 and TRBJ2-7 provide the parts outside the CDR3, is KAGVTQTPRYLIKTRGQQVTLSCSPISGHRSVSWYQQTPGQGLQFLFEYFSETQRNKGNFPGRFSGRQFSNSRSEMNVSTLELGDSALYLCASSLRAGGTYEQYFGPGTRLTVT.

This chain joins TRBV2 and TRBJ2-5, with D uncertain. The end of the DNA fits TRBJ2-7 better, so the J call may be wrong. Per germline, CDR1 SNHLY and CDR2 FYNNEI. This CDR3 region has 13 residues. This chain's CDR3 is CASSEQVPYEQYF. In nucleotides, the CDR3 is TGTGCCAGCAGTGAACAGGTTCCGTACGAGCAGTACTTC.

The V gene is TRBV30, the J gene TRBJ1-2, with 10 bases fitting TRBD1. This CDR3 spans 14 amino acids. Germline V gives CDR1 GTSNPN, CDR2 SVGIG (reference sequence). Unmatched junction bases numbered 7, after V lost 1 base and J lost 8 bases. Here the CDR3 DNA reads TGTGCCTGGAGTGGTGGGACAGGGGTGAGGGGCTACACCTTC. Translated, it gives CAWSGGTGVRGYTF.

DNA for the CDR3: TGTGCCAGCAGTCTTTACAGAGAGAACACCGGGGAGCTGTTTTTT. It specifies CASSLYRENTGELFF. The rearrangement links TRBV6-5 to TRBJ2-2; D is unresolved. The CDR3 totals 15 residues. Per germline, CDR1 MNHEY and CDR2 SVGAGI. The V end was cut by 5 bases, the J end by 1 base, with 11 bases between.

The chain links TRBV30 to TRBJ1-1; unclear D gene. The ends were cut back, 2 bases at V and 6 bases at J, with 10 bases in the middle. The CDR3 extends over 12 amino acids. CDR1 is GTSNPN and CDR2 is SVGIG in the germline V gene (reference sequence). This CDR3 reads CAWSSGRAEAFF. The CDR3 DNA reads as TGTGCCTGGAGTTCTGGACGAGCTGAAGCTTTCTTT. The variable domain in full, with the rest retrieved from reference TRBV30 and TRBJ1-1, is SQTIHQWPATLVQPVGSPLSLECTVEGTSNPNLYWYRQAAGRGLQLLFYSVGIGQISSEVPQNLSASRPQDRQFILSSKKLLLSDSGFYLCAWSSGRAEAFFGQGTRLTVV.

In its sample, this clone was seen a few times. V is TRBV30 and J is TRBJ1-1; TRBD1 aligns across 8 bases. The CDR3 consists of 15 residues. V trimming: 0 bases; J trimming: 1 base; junction bases outside the gene matches: 4. Germline CDR1 and CDR2: GTSNPN and SVGIG (reference sequence). The CDR3 DNA sequence: TGTGCCTGGAGTGTTTTCGGACAGGGGAACACTGAAGCTTTCTTT. Translating it yields CAWSVFGQGNTEAFF.

In its sample, this clone is medium-sized. The rearrangement joins TRBV6-1 to TRBJ1-1; D is unclear. CDR1 is MNHNS and CDR2 is SASEGT in the germline V gene. V lost 8 bases and J lost 3, with 13 bases in between. CDR3 length: 13 residues. As DNA, the CDR3 is TGTGCCAGCCCTATGGTGGGAGACACTGAAGCTTTCTTT. This sequence encodes CASPMVGDTEAFF.

The chain couples TRBV2 to TRBJ2-1, with D tentatively TRBD2 (6 bases). This CDR3 contains 14 residues. Trimming removed 7 bases at V and 0 bases at J, with 10 bases between. Germline V lookup: CDR1 SNHLY, CDR2 FYNNEI. The CDR3 nucleotides read TGTGCCAGCAATGGACTATTCTCCTACAATGAGCAGTTCTTC. This gives the protein CASNGLFSYNEQFF.